This TCR beta chain is drawn from a study of T cells in Graves' hyperthyroidism and ophthalmopathy. Fresh peripheral blood, around 9.3 ml, was the source of the PBMCs. The CDR3 extends over 16 amino acids. Trimming cost V 3 bases and J 2 bases, with 17 bases left between them. What was amplified from RNA transcripts were TCR beta CDR3 regions. HTBI primers were employed in a first-round RT-PCR of the TCR CDR3. In TCRdb, the multiplex PCR reads were re-called with MiXCR into one record per CDR3 protein. Here the sample spans roughly 330,000 distinct CDR3 sequences, around 17% being singletons. This clonotype was observed many times. Antigen specificity is unknown. Study findings and constraints: Most thyroid clonotypes that were expanded above 0.001 also turned up in blood. The model identified upcoming ophthalmopathy a median 6.5 months ahead of onset.

This chain links TRBV12-3 or TRBV12-4 with TRBJ2-7, with D hard to call. The sequence came from a man aged 25 to 40 with Graves' hyperthyroidism. Sequencing was performed on blood. CDR3 in DNA: TGTGCCAGCAGTTTCCGGGTGGGTCAGTATCCCTACGAGCAGTACTTC. This sequence encodes CASSFRVGQYPYEQYF.